These T cell receptor beta chains were read from a single sample in a study of T cell changes during pregnancy in multiple sclerosis. Assay: immunoSEQ multiplex PCR; the TCRdb copy retains only in-frame clones and omits some. Here the sample spans tens of thousands of clones, 94% being singletons. The source was CD4+ T cells from peripheral blood mononuclear cells, collected after pregnancy. The receptors were sampled from a female donor with multiple sclerosis, enrolled in a pregnancy study. The CDR3 runs from the conserved cysteine through the conserved F or W. D genes are given only for firm matches.

V,D,CDR3
TRBV29-1,TRBD1,CSAGTGTNYGYTF
TRBV5-8,TRBD1,CASSRDRGNTIYF
TRBV25-1,TRBD1,CASRGTGVDTQYF
TRBV5-1,NA,CASSSDSSSYNEQFF
TRBV27,NA,CASTYPGRGWTEAFF
TRBV9,TRBD1,CASSARDRGAETQYF
TRBV30,NA,CAWSVGGALSGYTF
TRBV25-1,TRBD1,CASSGQAFSGNTIYF
TRBV7-2,NA,CASSRGGLGEQYF
TRBV6-5,NA,CASSYSGPPGNQPQHF
TRBV10-3,TRBD1,CAISGGQGRFVF
TRBV19,TRBD2,CASSIGLAGGQGRDTQYF
TRBV27,TRBD2,CASSPWTSGRNEQYF
TRBV29-1,TRBD1,CSVQQGSDTGELFF
TRBV18,NA,CASSPALSTDTQYF
TRBV18,NA,CASSPGGPDEQYF
TRBV6-6,NA,CASSYLAGKRGQPQHF
TRBV7-9,NA,CASSTGTNTGELFF
TRBV4-1,TRBD1,CASSKTGGDQPQHF
TRBV2,NA,CAGKGLGYTGELFF
TRBV5-1,NA,CASSLVSTPNTEAFF
TRBV28,NA,CASSLKQKAFF
TRBV28,NA,CASRTQGSSYEQYF
TRBV6-5,NA,CASSLSALTLEAFF
TRBV27,TRBD1,CASSSMGRGQPDTQYF
TRBV7-2,TRBD2,CASSLSAGWGETQYF
TRBV2,TRBD1,CASSEGGQGVYGYTF
TRBV5-1,NA,CASSLGKGQGEQFF
TRBV28,TRBD2,CASRPGGGAETQYF